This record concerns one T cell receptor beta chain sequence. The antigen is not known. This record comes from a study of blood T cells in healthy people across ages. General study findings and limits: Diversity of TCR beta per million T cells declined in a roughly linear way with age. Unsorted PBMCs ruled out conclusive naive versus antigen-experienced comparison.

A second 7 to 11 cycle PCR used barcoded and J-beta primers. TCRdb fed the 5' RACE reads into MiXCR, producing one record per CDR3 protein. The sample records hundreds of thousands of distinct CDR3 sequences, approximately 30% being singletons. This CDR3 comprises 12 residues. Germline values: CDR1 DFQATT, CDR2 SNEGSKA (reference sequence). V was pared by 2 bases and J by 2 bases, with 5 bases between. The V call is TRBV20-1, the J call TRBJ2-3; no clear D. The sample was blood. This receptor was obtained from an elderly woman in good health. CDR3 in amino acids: CSARLLTDTQYF. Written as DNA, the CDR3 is TGCAGTGCTAGACTCCTCACAGATACGCAGTATTTT.